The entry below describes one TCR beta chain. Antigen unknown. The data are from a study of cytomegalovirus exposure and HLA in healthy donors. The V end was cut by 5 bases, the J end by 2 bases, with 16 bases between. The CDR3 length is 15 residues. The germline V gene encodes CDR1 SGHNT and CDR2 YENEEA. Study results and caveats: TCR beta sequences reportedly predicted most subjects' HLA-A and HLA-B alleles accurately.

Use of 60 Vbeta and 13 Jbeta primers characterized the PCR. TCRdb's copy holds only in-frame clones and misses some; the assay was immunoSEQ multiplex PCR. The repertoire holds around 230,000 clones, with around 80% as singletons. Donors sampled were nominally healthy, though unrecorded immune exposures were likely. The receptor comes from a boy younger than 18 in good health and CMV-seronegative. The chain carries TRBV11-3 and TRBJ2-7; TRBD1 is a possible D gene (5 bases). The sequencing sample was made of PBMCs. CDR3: CASSHTKTVPYEQYF. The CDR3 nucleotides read TGTGCCAGCAGCCACACCAAGACAGTCCCCTACGAGCAGTACTTC.